This T cell receptor (beta chain) was retrieved from a study of T cells in Graves' hyperthyroidism and ophthalmopathy. RNA transcripts served as the template for amplifying TCR beta CDR3 regions. HTBI primers were the set used in a first-round RT-PCR of the TCR CDR3. TCRdb reanalysed the multiplex PCR reads using MiXCR and keeps one entry per CDR3 protein. The sample lists roughly 710,000 distinct CDR3 sequences, approximately 36% occurring once. The sequenced sample was blood. The clonotype was recovered from a woman between 40 and 50 years old with Graves' hyperthyroidism.

The CDR3 sequence: CASSIGTGVDQPQHF. The CDR3 DNA sequence: TGTGCCAGTAGTATCGGGACAGGGGTAGATCAGCCCCAGCATTTT. This chain uses TRBV19 with TRBJ1-5; 10 bases agree with TRBD1. The CDR3 has 15 residues. V dropped 3 bases and J dropped 5; count of bases not matched to a gene: 4. Germline V CDR1 and CDR2: LNHDA, SQIVND (reference sequence).